These 27 T cell receptor beta chains originate from one sample sequenced in a study of spatial heterogeneity in lung cancer. The time point here: blood at routine non-recurrence follow-up after resection. TCRdb reprocessed the 5' RACE reads via MiXCR and lists one record per CDR3 protein. The table has tens of thousands of distinct CDR3 sequences, 9% to 10% seen once. This specimen was PBMCs, taken at follow-up. The receptors shown here come from a male donor with early-stage non-small cell lung cancer.

The table lists this clonotype with many counts. The CDR3 bases are TGTGCCAGCTCAGGTCAGCCAACCCTCGGTGAGCAGTTCTTC. Its protein product is CASSGQPTLGEQFF. The chain links TRBV18 to TRBJ2-1, with D hard to call. Per germline, CDR1 KGHSH and CDR2 LQKENI. The CDR3 loop spans 14 amino acids. V was trimmed by 5 bases and J by 9 bases, leaving 17 bases between them.

The chain employs TRBV20-1 and TRBJ2-1, with D possibly TRBD2 on 5 matching bases. This CDR3 is 15 amino acids long. Germline CDR1 and CDR2: DFQATT and SNEGSKA (reference sequence). V gave up 3 bases and J gave up 8 bases, with 20 bases separating them. CDR3 sequence (DNA): TGCAGTGCTAGCCTGCTCCAGAGGCTCGGGGATGAGCAGTTCTTC. It encodes CSASLLQRLGDEQFF.

This clonotype has ten or more counts. The chain carries TRBV27 and TRBJ1-6; possible D gene TRBD1, 5 bases. CDR1 MNHEY and CDR2 SMNVEV come from the germline V gene (reference sequence). The V and J ends lost 1 base and 8 bases respectively, with 15 bases between them. This CDR3 has 16 amino acids. CDR3 loop: CASSLFAGRIDSPLHF. The CDR3 nucleotides read TGTGCCAGCAGTTTATTCGCGGGGCGCATCGATTCACCCCTCCACTTT.

Only a few counts were recorded for this clonotype. J is TRBJ2-7 and V is TRBV4-1, with 8 bases that match TRBD1. The J segment lost 3 bases and the V segment lost 5 bases, leaving 12 bases of the junction unmatched. There are 16 residues in the CDR3. Per the germline V gene, CDR1 is MGHRA and CDR2 is YSYEKL. CDR3 region: CASSMTRTGQFYEQYF. The CDR3 nucleotides read TGCGCCAGCAGCATGACTCGGACAGGGCAGTTCTACGAGCAGTACTTC.

Only a few counts were recorded for this clonotype. The chain carries TRBV20-1 and TRBJ1-3; D is unresolved. Germline CDR1 DFQATT, CDR2 SNEGSKA (reference sequence). V was cut by 3 bases and J by 7 bases, with 16 bases left in between. This CDR3 is built from 14 residues. In nucleotides, the CDR3 is TGCAGTGCTAGTCCCTCCCAAGGTGGGAACACCATATATTTT. This gives the protein CSASPSQGGNTIYF.

There are many counts of this clonotype. The chain uses TRBV4-1 and TRBJ2-1; the D gene could be TRBD1 or TRBD2 (6 bases each). With 4 bases removed from V and 6 bases from J, the gap between germline ends came to 7 bases. The CDR3 runs 12 residues. Germline V gene lookup returns CDR1 MGHRA and CDR2 YSYEKL. CDR3 nucleotide sequence: TGCGCCAGCAGCCGGGGGGCCAATGAGCAGTTCTTC. Its translation: CASSRGANEQFF.

Concerning this clonotype itself: It may be a read error: a sequence one base away is much more abundant. The chain joins TRBV7-9 to TRBJ2-7; D possibly uses TRBD1 or TRBD2 (5 bases each). Germline V CDR1 and CDR2: SEHNR, FQNEAQ (reference sequence). The CDR3 sequence is 13 residues long. The CDR3 loop is CALGARGSDEQYF. The CDR3 nucleotides read TGTGCACTCGGGGCACGGGGAAGCGACGAGCAGTACTTC.

This chain connects TRBV20-1 to TRBJ2-1; unclear D gene. CDR1 and CDR2 (germline): DFQATT, SNEGSKA (reference sequence). CDR3 size: 15 residues. V was pared by 2 bases and J by 0 bases, with 11 bases between. CDR3 DNA: TGCAGTGCTAGACCCTCTACGAGCTCCTACAATGAGCAGTTCTTC. Protein sequence: CSARPSTSSYNEQFF.

V and J are TRBV4-3 and TRBJ2-1, with a tentative D call TRBD2 (6 bases). The V gene's germline CDR1 is LGHNA and CDR2 YSLEER. The CDR3 runs to 14 residues. V lost 0 bases and J lost 8, with 11 bases in between. The CDR3 is CASSQDAERDEQFF. DNA for the CDR3: TGCGCCAGCAGCCAAGATGCGGAGCGGGATGAGCAGTTCTTC.

This clonotype was seen ten or more times. This chain links TRBV5-6 with TRBJ2-3; 7 bases map to TRBD2. This CDR3 is 13 amino acids long. The trim removed 3 bases at V and 4 bases at J, leaving 2 bases unmatched. Germline V CDR1 and CDR2: SGHDT, YYEEEE. Written as DNA, the CDR3 is TGTGCCAGCAGCTGGGGGGGAGCAGATACGCAGTATTTT. Translating it yields CASSWGGADTQYF.

This clonotype turned up a few times. The rearrangement links TRBV20-1 to TRBJ2-1; 9 bases agree with TRBD1. The trim removed 0 bases at V and 6 bases at J, leaving 9 bases unmatched. The germline CDR1 and CDR2 sequences are DFQATT and SNEGSKA (reference sequence). The CDR3 is made up of 16 amino acids. The CDR3 loop reads CSAREVGQGLGNEQFF. As DNA, the CDR3 is TGCAGTGCTAGAGAAGTGGGACAGGGATTAGGCAATGAGCAGTTCTTC.

This clonotype appeared many times. J is TRBJ2-3 and V is TRBV7-2; D is ambiguous. Trimming left V 3 bases short and J 3 bases short, with 7 bases between. The CDR3 loop spans 13 amino acids. Germline V gene data show CDR1 as SGHTA and CDR2 as FQGNSA. The CDR3 reads CASSLLVTDTQYF. In DNA form, the CDR3 reads TGTGCCAGCAGCTTGTTAGTAACAGATACGCAGTATTTT.

At least ten counts were recorded for this clonotype. This sequence joins TRBV2 and TRBJ1-5; 7 positions match TRBD1. V was pared by 6 bases and J by 5 bases, with 7 bases of the junction left unmatched. CDR1 and CDR2 (germline): SNHLY, FYNNEI. This CDR3 has 14 residues. Written as DNA, the CDR3 is TGTGCCAGCAGAGGAGGACAGGCCCATCAGCCCCAGCATTTT. As protein: CASRGGQAHQPQHF.

Many counts were recorded for this clonotype. This chain links TRBV4-2 with TRBJ1-5, with unresolved D. The V gene lost 0 bases and the J gene lost 5 bases, with 5 bases spanning the gap. Germline loops: CDR1 LGHNA, CDR2 YNFKEQ. This CDR3 comprises 13 residues. CDR3 sequence: CASSQDLDQPQHF. The CDR3 DNA reads as TGTGCCAGCAGCCAAGATCTCGATCAGCCCCAGCATTTT.

This clonotype was recorded at least ten times. One junction end does not reproduce the germline sequence, and a read error may be involved. V usage is TRBV6-6 and J usage is TRBJ2-4, with D unclear. The CDR3 is made up of 15 amino acids. Germline CDR1 and CDR2: MNHNY and SVGAGI (reference sequence). The chain's CDR3 is CASSYPRVAENIQYF. The CDR3 DNA follows: TGTGCCAGCAGTTACCCAAGGGTAGCCGAAAACATTCAGTACTTC.

J is TRBJ2-7 and V is TRBV21-1; the D segment call TRBD1 is taken from the table without a DNA check. TRBV21-1 is flagged as a pseudogene. The CDR3 totals 14 residues. This CDR3 reads CASNARDGSYEQYF. For the CDR3, the DNA is TGTGCCAGCAATGCCCGGGACGGCTCCTACGAGCAGTACTTC.

The V call is TRBV15, the J call TRBJ2-1; D is unresolved. CDR3 length equals 16 residues. The germline V gene encodes CDR1 LNHNV and CDR2 YYDKDF (reference sequence). Trimming took off 3 bases at V and 0 bases at J, with 12 bases between the two ends. For the CDR3, the DNA is TGTGCCACCAGCAGGGCCCGCAGTAGCTCCTACAATGAGCAGTTCTTC. It codes for CATSRARSSSYNEQFF.

The CDR3 loop is CASSLASGVALGSPLHF. For the CDR3, the DNA is TGTGCCAGCAGCTTAGCCTCAGGGGTAGCCCTAGGTTCACCCCTCCACTTT. The rearrangement joins TRBV7-2 to TRBJ1-6; D is perhaps TRBD1 (6 bases). The CDR3 is 17 amino acids. Per the germline V gene, CDR1 is SGHTA and CDR2 is FQGNSA. V lost 0 bases, J lost 9 bases, and 18 bases lay in between.

This chain connects TRBV20-1 to TRBJ2-7; 8 positions match TRBD1. Per the germline V gene, CDR1 is DFQATT and CDR2 is SNEGSKA (reference sequence). CDR3 size: 14 residues. Unmatched junction bases numbered 6, after V lost 1 base and J lost 4 bases. The CDR3 sequence: CSARGPRQGYEQYF. For the CDR3, the DNA is TGCAGTGCTAGAGGACCCAGACAGGGGTACGAGCAGTACTTC.

V usage is TRBV20-1 and J usage is TRBJ2-3; tentative D call: TRBD1 (5 bases). V was shortened by 0 bases and J by 0 bases, with 13 bases between the two germline ends. This CDR3 spans 16 amino acids. The germline V gene has CDR1 DFQATT and CDR2 SNEGSKA (reference sequence). CDR3 in amino acids: CSARDRVKGSTDTQYF. The CDR3 bases are TGCAGTGCTAGAGATCGGGTCAAGGGGAGCACAGATACGCAGTATTTT.

This clonotype has just a few counts. This chain joins TRBV7-9 and TRBJ1-1, with unresolved D. Germline V gene lookup returns CDR1 SEHNR and CDR2 FQNEAQ (reference sequence). The CDR3 sequence is 13 residues long. V lost 1 base to trimming and J lost 4 bases, with 7 bases between them. The CDR3 bases are TGTGCCAGCAGCTTAGGGTTTAGCACTGAAGCTTTCTTT. It is translated as CASSLGFSTEAFF.

This clonotype has just a few counts. The V gene is TRBV7-2, the J gene TRBJ2-1; unclear D gene. CDR1 is SGHTA and CDR2 is FQGNSA in the germline V gene. The CDR3 is 14 amino acids. V was pared by 3 bases and J by 5 bases, with 11 bases between. The CDR3 spells CASSLVTGDNEQFF. CDR3 DNA: TGTGCCAGCAGCTTGGTTACTGGGGACAATGAGCAGTTCTTC.

Here the CDR3 DNA reads TGTGCCACCAGCAGAGATCTAGTTCGAACTAGCGGGGCTTCGACGCAGTATTTT. Translation gives CATSRDLVRTSGASTQYF. The rearrangement joins TRBV15 to TRBJ2-3; 10 bases map to TRBD2. The CDR3 has 18 amino acids. J lost 9 bases, V lost 0 bases, and 15 bases had no gene match. Germline V gene sequence: CDR1 LNHNV, CDR2 YYDKDF (reference sequence).

In its sample, this clonotype was seen many times. This chain joins TRBV4-1 and TRBJ2-3; 11 nucleotides match TRBD2. Trimming took 0 bases from V and 1 from J; bases not matched to a gene: 9. The CDR3 has 19 residues. CDR1 is MGHRA, CDR2 YSYEKL, per germline. CDR3 region: CASSQEGPGTSGGTDTQYF. Written as DNA, the CDR3 is TGCGCCAGCAGCCAAGAAGGACCGGGGACTAGCGGAGGCACAGATACGCAGTATTTT.

The chain has TRBV10-2 and TRBJ2-1; 9 nucleotides agree with TRBD2. The trim removed 3 bases at V and 4 bases at J, leaving 7 bases unmatched. CDR1 and CDR2 (germline): WSHSY, SAAADI. The CDR3 runs to 16 residues. The CDR3 reads CASSDPLRGGYNEQFF. The CDR3 nucleotides are TGCGCCAGCAGTGACCCTCTGCGGGGGGGTTACAATGAGCAGTTCTTC.

V gene TRBV29-1 combines with J gene TRBJ1-1; maybe TRBD1 (6 bases). Deletions cut 7 bases from V and 0 bases from J, with 12 bases between. From germline, CDR1 is SQVTM and CDR2 ANQGSEA. This CDR3 is 13 amino acids long. CDR3 DNA: TGCAGCGGCCGACAGGACATGAACACTGAAGCTTTCTTT. Translating it yields CSGRQDMNTEAFF. Full variable domain (missing parts from reference TRBV29-1 and TRBJ1-1): SAVISQKPSRDICQRGTSLTIQCQVDSQVTMMFWYRQQPGQSLTLIATANQGSEATYESGFVIDKFPISRPNLTFSTLTVSNMSPEDSSIYLCSGRQDMNTEAFFGQGTRLTVV.

This clonotype appeared many times. The chain employs TRBV4-3 and TRBJ2-3, with D perhaps TRBD1 (6 bases). Germline V CDR1 and CDR2: LGHNA, YSLEER. This CDR3 has 14 residues. V lost 3 bases and J lost 3, with 10 bases in between. In nucleotides, the CDR3 is TGCGCCAGCAGCCAGCGACAGGAGACAGATACGCAGTATTTT. Translation gives CASSQRQETDTQYF.